Below are 18 T cell receptor beta chains sequenced from a single sample in a study of graft-versus-host responses after intestinal transplantation. For these TCRs, the target antigens are not known. The assay was immunoSEQ multiplex PCR, and TCRdb's table has in-frame clones only and misses some. The sample yields more than 65,000 clones, roughly 90% seen once. The sample consisted of unstimulated CD8+ T cells sorted from spleen or lymph node cells, taken before transplant. The receptors stem from a human donor who was the organ donor for an intestinal transplant.

This clone was detected only a few times. The V gene is TRBV27, the J gene TRBJ1-2, with 7 bases aligning to TRBD1. With V trimmed by 3 bases and J by 2 bases, 0 bases remained unmatched. Germline V gene lookup returns CDR1 MNHEY and CDR2 SMNVEV (reference sequence). This CDR3 spans 13 amino acids. The CDR3 loop is CASSLTGNYGYTF. The CDR3 DNA reads as TGTGCCAGCAGTTTGACAGGGAACTATGGCTACACCTTC.

This clone was detected once. The chain recombines TRBV7-9 with TRBJ2-7; D unclear. Germline CDR1 and CDR2: SEHNR and FQNEAQ (reference sequence). The CDR3 is made up of 14 amino acids. The germline V and J ends were trimmed by 5 bases and 5 bases, with 16 bases remaining between them. The CDR3 loop is CASSQCIGRDEQYF. The CDR3, as DNA: TGTGCCAGCAGCCAGTGTATAGGACGAGACGAGCAGTACTTC.

The genes are TRBV18 and TRBJ2-5; 11 bases are a match to TRBD1. This CDR3 has 15 amino acids. Germline V gene lookup returns CDR1 KGHSH and CDR2 LQKENI. The trim removed 5 bases at V and 4 bases at J, leaving 6 bases unmatched. CDR3 protein: CASSSGQGDVETQYF. CDR3 bases: TGTGCCAGCTCATCGGGACAGGGGGACGTAGAGACCCAGTACTTC.

This chain links TRBV5-4 with TRBJ2-7, with a possible D match to TRBD1 (6 bases). V was shortened by 5 bases and J by 5 bases, with 17 bases between the two germline ends. This CDR3 contains 14 residues. Germline assignment: CDR1 SGHNT and CDR2 YYREEE (reference sequence). The CDR3 sequence: CASSSGTSIHEQYF. CDR3 sequence (DNA): TGTGCCAGCAGTTCCGGGACATCCATCCACGAGCAGTACTTC.

In DNA form, the CDR3 reads TGTGCCAGCAGTTCCGTAGGGGTCTCCTACAATGAGCAGTTCTTC. Amino acids: CASSSVGVSYNEQFF. This rearrangement joins TRBV6-5 to TRBJ2-1; D is possibly TRBD1 (5 bases). The germline gives CDR1 MNHEY, CDR2 SVGAGI. V lost 4 bases, J lost 0 bases, and 10 bases lay in between. The CDR3 has 15 residues.

The genes are TRBV30 and TRBJ2-2; D not resolved. Germline CDR1 and CDR2: GTSNPN and SVGIG (reference sequence). Trimming removed 3 bases from V and 4 bases from J, with 9 bases in between. This CDR3 spans 13 amino acids. This chain's CDR3 is CAWRLSTTGELFF. CDR3 bases: TGTGCCTGGAGATTATCCACCACCGGGGAGCTGTTTTTT.

The chain combines TRBV7-7 with TRBJ1-2; D is uncertain. V lost 5 bases, J lost 6 bases, and 10 bases lay in between. The CDR3 covers 12 residues. Germline-derived CDR1 and CDR2 are SSHAT and FNYEAQ (reference sequence). The CDR3 sequence: CASSANGDGYTF. In DNA, the CDR3 is TGTGCCAGCAGCGCGAACGGGGATGGCTACACCTTC.

This chain uses TRBV11-2 with TRBJ2-7; 12 bases are a match to TRBD1. The CDR3 contains 17 residues. Per the germline V gene, CDR1 is SGHAT and CDR2 is FQNNGV. With 1 base clipped from V and 5 bases from J, the junction kept 9 bases outside the gene matches. The CDR3: CASSLALFGTGGHEQYF. CDR3 in DNA: TGTGCCAGCAGCTTAGCTCTCTTCGGGACAGGGGGCCACGAGCAGTACTTC.

The CDR3 region has the DNA TGCGCCAGCAGCTTTGGACAGGGATCGGAGACCCAGTACTTC. Protein product: CASSFGQGSETQYF. This rearrangement joins TRBV5-1 to TRBJ2-5, with 8 bases matching TRBD1. The junction had 5 bases not matched to a gene; V was cut back by 2 bases and J by 5 bases. This CDR3 is 14 amino acids long. Per germline, CDR1 SGHRS and CDR2 YFSETQ.

This sequence joins TRBV10-2 and TRBJ2-3; D unclear. Trimming removed 2 bases at V and 1 base at J, with 7 bases between. This CDR3 has 14 amino acids. The germline V gene encodes CDR1 WSHSY and CDR2 SAAADI. The CDR3 spells CASSEAQGTDTQYF. In DNA form, the CDR3 reads TGCGCCAGCAGTGAGGCGCAGGGCACAGATACGCAGTATTTT.

The rearrangement uses TRBV25-1 and TRBJ1-2, with a weak D call TRBD1 (5 bases). The CDR3 is made up of 14 amino acids. In germline, CDR1 is MGHDK, CDR2 SYGVNS. V dropped 1 base and J dropped 7 bases, with 13 bases sitting between them. CDR3 region: CASSEWAGGVGYTF. In DNA form, the CDR3 reads TGTGCCAGCAGTGAATGGGCGGGGGGTGTTGGCTACACCTTC.

The chain combines TRBV6-1 with TRBJ1-6; 8 nucleotides align to TRBD1. Germline CDR1 and CDR2: MNHNS and SASEGT. CDR3 size: 15 residues. The V segment lost 6 bases and the J segment 10 bases; nucleotides outside the gene matches: 11. The CDR3 protein is CASSINRDRRSPLHF. CDR3 nucleotides: TGTGCCAGCAGCATAAACCGGGACAGGCGATCACCCCTCCACTTT.

J is TRBJ2-5 and V is TRBV10-1; D may be TRBD1 (6 bases). CDR1 WNHNN and CDR2 SYGVQD come from the germline V gene (reference sequence). Between the trimmed V and J ends, which lost 3 bases and 5 bases, there was a span of 10 bases. The CDR3 is made up of 13 amino acids. The CDR3 sequence: CASSDRTVETQYF. The CDR3 DNA is TGCGCCAGCAGTGATCGGACAGTGGAGACCCAGTACTTC.

This rearrangement joins TRBV6-5 to TRBJ2-1, with TRBD2 as a possible D gene (5 bases). The V gene lost 7 bases and the J gene lost 8 bases, with 21 bases spanning the gap. CDR3 length equals 15 residues. CDR1 MNHEY and CDR2 SVGAGI come from the germline V gene. The DNA of the CDR3 is TGTGCCAGCACCCTAGTCGGGATTCAAGGCGATGAGCAGTTCTTC. It specifies CASTLVGIQGDEQFF.

The rearrangement links TRBV25-1 to TRBJ2-1; 7 bases agree with TRBD1. There are 18 residues in the CDR3. V shed 3 bases, J shed 1 base, and the junction held 12 bases outside the gene matches. CDR1 MGHDK and CDR2 SYGVNS come from the germline V gene. CDR3 DNA sequence: TGTGCCAGCAGTGAGACAGGGTTGTGGGTACCTTCCTACAATGAGCAGTTCTTC. This encodes CASSETGLWVPSYNEQFF.

The chain carries TRBV5-6 and TRBJ2-5; 7 nucleotides agree with TRBD2. The J call may be faulty, since TRBJ2-7 better matches the DNA end. The CDR3 covers 14 residues. CDR1 and CDR2 from the germline V gene are SGHDT and YYEEEE. CDR3 sequence reads: CASSLAGSPYEQYF. In DNA, the CDR3 is TGTGCCAGCAGCTTAGCGGGGAGCCCCTACGAGCAGTACTTC.

This chain links TRBV28 with TRBJ2-7; unclear D gene. Per the germline V gene, CDR1 is MDHEN and CDR2 is SYDVKM. The CDR3 consists of 15 residues. V lost 4 bases, J lost 2 bases, and 15 bases lay in between. The CDR3 bases are TGTGCCAGCAGTTCGGGCCCATTCGAAACCTACGAGCAGTACTTC. Encoded protein: CASSSGPFETYEQYF.

The chain links TRBV10-1 to TRBJ1-5, with D maybe TRBD1 (6 bases). V was clipped by 6 bases and J by 4 bases, with 16 bases between them. Looked up from germline, CDR1 is WNHNN and CDR2 is SYGVQD (reference sequence). The CDR3 has 15 residues. The chain's CDR3 is CASSRTGGPNQPQHF. The DNA of the CDR3 is TGCGCCAGCAGCCGAACGGGGGGCCCAAATCAGCCCCAGCATTTT.